A selection of T cell receptor beta chains follows, all from one sample in a study of control samples from healthy donors and cancer patients. Produced via immunoSEQ multiplex PCR; TCRdb's table is partial and in-frame only. The table has about 100,000 clones, 87% seen once. The sequencing sample was made of blood. The receptor source for this set is a woman aged 45 to 65 in good health. The CDR3 runs from the conserved cysteine through the conserved F or W. The D gene is left open where the match is weak. Clone size is stated in some rows and not others, as once, few, many or a class when expanded.

TRBJ2-7 . . TRBV1 TGCACCAGCAGCCTGTCCCTCCTCCGGGACTCACCCTACGAGCAGTACTTC CTSSLSLLRDSPYEQYF
TRBJ2-1 TRBD1 . TRBV30 TGTGCCTGGAGTCCCGGGACAGGGAGGTTGAATGAGCAGTTCTTC CAWSPGTGRLNEQFF
TRBJ1-3 . . TRBV6-5 TGTGCCAGCAGTTTTGAGGGGGGGGGCGGAAACACCATATATTTT CASSFEGGGGNTIYF
TRBJ1-6 . . TRBV7-6 TGTGCCAGCAGCATAACAGGTCTTAATTCACCCCTCCACTTT CASSITGLNSPLHF
TRBJ1-4 TRBD1 . TRBV7-2 TGTGCCAGCAGCTTTTTAGGGGGCGATGAAAAACTGTTTTTT CASSFLGGDEKLFF
TRBJ2-3 . . TRBV4-2 TGTGCCAGCAGCCAAGGTTATAGCGGAACAGATACGCAGTATTTT CASSQGYSGTDTQYF
TRBJ2-3 TRBD2 . TRBV14 TGTGCCAGCAGCCAAGCTAGCGGGAGTTTCCGGACAGATACGCAGTATTTT CASSQASGSFRTDTQYF
TRBJ1-5 . . TRBV7-5 TGTGTCAGAAGCTTACGGCACCGGGACCTTAGCAATCAGCCCCAGCATTTT CVRSLRHRDLSNQPQHF
TRBJ1-1 . . TRBV19 TGTGCCAGTAGTCCCTTCGGGGGGGCGAGGGACACTGAAGCTTTCTTT CASSPFGGARDTEAFF
TRBJ2-4 . . TRBV14 TGTGCCAGCAGCCAAGCCCGTGGAGGGAACATTCAGTACTTC CASSQARGGNIQYF
TRBJ1-2 . . TRBV29-1 TGCAGCATAAGAAGCCCAGAGGCTAACTATGGCTACACCTTC CSIRSPEANYGYTF
TRBJ2-7 . . TRBV15 TGTGCCACCAGCAGAGCCGGACTCCTCACCTACGAGCAGTACTTC CATSRAGLLTYEQYF
TRBJ1-1 . . TRBV7-9 TGTGCCAGCAGCCCGGAAGGAACTGAAGCTTTCTTT CASSPEGTEAFF
TRBJ2-5 TRBD1 . TRBV7-7 TGTGCCAGCAGCTCACGGACAGGGACAGGGAGGAGTGAAGTGACCCAGTACTTC CASSSRTGTGRSEVTQYF
TRBJ1-1 . . TRBV27 TGTGCCAGCAGTTTATCCTCTTTCGGGACCACTGAAGCTTTCTTT CASSLSSFGTTEAFF
TRBJ1-4 . . TRBV6-2/TRBV6-3 TGTGCCAGCAGTTTCGGTTCGCAGGGAAATGAAAAACTGTTTTTT CASSFGSQGNEKLFF
TRBJ1-1 . . TRBV10-3 TGTGCCATCGGGCAGCCAATGAACACTGAAGCTTTCTTT CAIGQPMNTEAFF
TRBJ1-2 . few TRBV30 TGTGCCTGGAGCTCACAGGGTATGGGCTACACCTTC CAWSSQGMGYTF
TRBJ1-6 . few TRBV5-4 TGTGCCAGCAGCCCCCCCGCAGGGACCCTCCACTTT CASSPPAGTLHF
TRBJ2-1 TRBD1 . TRBV24-1 TGTGCCACCAGTGGAGTCACAAGCCGACCCAGGGGGAATGAGCAGTTCTTC CATSGVTSRPRGNEQFF
TRBJ2-2 . . TRBV13 TGTGCCAGCAGCCTAGTCACGGGGATGGGGAACGGGGAGCTGTTTTTT CASSLVTGMGNGELFF
TRBJ2-7 . . TRBV5-1 TGCGCCAGCAGCGGGGGCGAGACCGGGACAACGCGCTACGAGCAGTACTTC CASSGGETGTTRYEQYF
TRBJ2-1 . once TRBV7-9 TGTGCCAGCAGCTCACCTAAACAGGGATTCTACAATGAGCAGTTCTTC CASSSPKQGFYNEQFF
TRBJ2-7 . once TRBV5-6 TGTGCCAGCAGCTTGGTATCGGGCCCCTACGAGCAGTACTTC CASSLVSGPYEQYF
TRBJ2-3 TRBD2 . TRBV5-1 TGCGCCAGCAGCTTGCAGCGGGGGGGCACAGATACGCAGTATTTT CASSLQRGGTDTQYF
TRBJ2-2 . few TRBV18 TGTGCCAGCTCTTGGCAGGGTGTTAACACCGGGGAGCTGTTTTTT CASSWQGVNTGELFF
TRBJ1-2 . . TRBV29-1 TGCAGCGTTGAAGATCATTCACCAGGCTACACCTTC CSVEDHSPGYTF
TRBJ2-5 . . TRBV4-2 TGTGCCAGCAGCCAAGTTACAGAACAGGGCCGTAGGACCCAGTACTTC CASSQVTEQGRRTQYF
TRBJ2-7 TRBD1 . TRBV6-6 TGTGCCAGCAGCCCCTGGACAGGAACGGATCTATACGAGCAGTACTTC CASSPWTGTDLYEQYF
TRBJ2-5 . . TRBV12-3/TRBV12-4 TGTGCCAGCCGCTCCGAGACCCAGTACTTC CASRSETQYF
TRBJ2-7 TRBD1 . TRBV5-1 TGCGCCAGCAGTCCTGACAGGGGGTACTCCTACGAGCAGTACTTC CASSPDRGYSYEQYF
TRBJ1-2 . . TRBV15 TGTGCCACCAGCAGAGATAGAGGTGCCTATGGCTACACCTTC CATSRDRGAYGYTF
TRBJ1-5 . once TRBV11-2 TGTGCCAGCAGCTTAGTCGGGGAGGGGCAGCCCCAGCATTTT CASSLVGEGQPQHF
TRBJ2-7 . . TRBV6-5 TGTGCCAGCAGTACCCCCCGGGGAGTGGGCGAGCAGTACTTC CASSTPRGVGEQYF
TRBJ1-5 TRBD1 . TRBV7-9 TGTGCCAGCAGAGGGGACAGTTCTCAGCCCCAGCATTTT CASRGDSSQPQHF
TRBJ1-6 . . TRBV6-5 TGTGCCAGCAGTTTCAGGACCGGCCGCCCCCTCCACTTT CASSFRTGRPLHF
TRBJ1-5 TRBD1 . TRBV27 TGTGCCAGCAGTTTAACAACAGGGGGCAATCAGCCCCAGCATTTT CASSLTTGGNQPQHF
TRBJ1-4 . . TRBV9 TGTGCCAGCAGCGTGGGCCCTAATGAAAAACTGTTTTTT CASSVGPNEKLFF
TRBJ2-1 TRBD2 . TRBV7-6 TGTGCCAGCAGCTCAAGGGTTAGCGGGGGCCCTACTTTACTCAATGAGCAGTTCTTC CASSSRVSGGPTLLNEQFF
TRBJ2-7 TRBD2 . TRBV5-1 TGCGCCAGCAGCTTGGCAACTAGCGGTTACGAGCAGTACTTC CASSLATSGYEQYF
TRBJ2-7 . . TRBV13 TGTGCCAGCAGCCAGGGGACGGCAGCCGAGCAGTACTTC CASSQGTAAEQYF
TRBJ2-1 . . TRBV27 TGTGCCAGCAGCCCCCATAGCAGTTCCTACAATGAGCAGTTCTTC CASSPHSSSYNEQFF
TRBJ2-5 TRBD2 . TRBV5-6 TGTGCCAGCAGCTTGGGACTAGCACTGCGGTACTTC CASSLGLALRYF
TRBJ1-6 TRBD1 . TRBV11-2 TGTGCCAGCAGCTCCCTACAGGGGGCGGTTTCACCCCTCCACTTT CASSSLQGAVSPLHF
TRBJ1-2 TRBD1 few TRBV12-3/TRBV12-4 TGTGCCAGCAGTTTGGGACAGAACTATGGCTACACCTTC CASSLGQNYGYTF
TRBJ2-1 TRBD2 . TRBV5-4 TGTGCCAGCAGCTTGGCGGCGGGACTAGCGGGAGAGGAGCAGTTCTTC CASSLAAGLAGEEQFF
TRBJ2-1 . . TRBV6-2/TRBV6-3 TGTGCCAGCAGTTACTCGAAATGGGGTGAGCAGTTCTTC CASSYSKWGEQFF
TRBJ1-2 . . TRBV5-1 TGCGCCAGCAGCTTGGCCAGCCAGAACTATGGCTACACCTTC CASSLASQNYGYTF
TRBJ2-1 . . TRBV5-6 TGTGCCAGCAGCGGGAGCTCCTACAATGAGCAGTTCTTC CASSGSSYNEQFF
TRBJ2-3 . . TRBV27 TGTGCCAGCAGTCCCCGGTTAGGGCCAGATACGCAGTATTTT CASSPRLGPDTQYF
TRBJ2-3 TRBD1 . TRBV29-1 TGCAGCGTTGACCCCGGGACAGGGGCTCGCACAGATACGCAGTATTTT CSVDPGTGARTDTQYF
TRBJ1-1 . . TRBV3-1/TRBV3-2 TGTGCCAGCAGCCAAGTACAGGGAAGGACTGAAGCTTTCTTT CASSQVQGRTEAFF
TRBJ1-2 . once TRBV19 TGTGCCAGTAGTATAGAACGGGGCTACTATGGCTACACCTTC CASSIERGYYGYTF
TRBJ2-7 . . TRBV10-1 TGCGCCAGCAGTGGAGTCGGGGCGTACGAGCAGTACTTC CASSGVGAYEQYF
TRBJ2-5 TRBD2 once TRBV3-1/TRBV3-2 TGTGCCAGCAGCCAAGAAGGACGGGGTGAAGGGAGGGGGACCCAGTACTTC CASSQEGRGEGRGTQYF